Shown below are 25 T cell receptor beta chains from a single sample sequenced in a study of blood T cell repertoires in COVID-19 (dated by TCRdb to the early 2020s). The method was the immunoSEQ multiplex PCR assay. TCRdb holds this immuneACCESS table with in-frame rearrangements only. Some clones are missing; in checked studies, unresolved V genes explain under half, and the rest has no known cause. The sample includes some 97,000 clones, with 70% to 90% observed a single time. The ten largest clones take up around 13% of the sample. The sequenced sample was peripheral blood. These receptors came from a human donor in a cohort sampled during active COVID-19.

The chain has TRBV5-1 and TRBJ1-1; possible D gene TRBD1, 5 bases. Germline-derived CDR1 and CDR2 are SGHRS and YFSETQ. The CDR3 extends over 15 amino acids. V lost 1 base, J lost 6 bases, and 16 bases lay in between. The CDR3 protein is CASSLQGPPASEAFF. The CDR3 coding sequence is TGCGCCAGCAGCTTGCAGGGCCCGCCAGCCTCTGAAGCTTTCTTT.

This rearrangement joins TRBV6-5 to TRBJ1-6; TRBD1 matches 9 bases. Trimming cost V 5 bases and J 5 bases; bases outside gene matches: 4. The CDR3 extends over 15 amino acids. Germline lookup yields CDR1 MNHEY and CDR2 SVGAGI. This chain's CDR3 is CASSRDRENNSPLHF. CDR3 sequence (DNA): TGTGCCAGCAGTCGGGACAGGGAAAATAATTCACCCCTCCACTTT.

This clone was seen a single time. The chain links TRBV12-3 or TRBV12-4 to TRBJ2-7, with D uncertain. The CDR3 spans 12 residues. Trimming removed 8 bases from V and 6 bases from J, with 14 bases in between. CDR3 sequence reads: CASGHRPGEQYF. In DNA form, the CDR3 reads TGTGCCAGCGGCCACCGTCCGGGCGAGCAGTACTTC.

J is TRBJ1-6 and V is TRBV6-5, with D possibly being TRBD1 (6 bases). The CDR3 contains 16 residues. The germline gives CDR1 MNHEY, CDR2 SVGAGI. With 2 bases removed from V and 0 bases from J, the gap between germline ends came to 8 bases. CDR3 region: CASSYTTGSYNSPLHF. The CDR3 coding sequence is TGTGCCAGCAGTTACACGACAGGCTCCTATAATTCACCCCTCCACTTT.

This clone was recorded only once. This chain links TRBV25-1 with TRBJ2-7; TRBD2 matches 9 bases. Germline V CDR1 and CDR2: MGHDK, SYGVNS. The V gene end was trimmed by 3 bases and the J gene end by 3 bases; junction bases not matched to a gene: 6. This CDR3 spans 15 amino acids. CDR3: CASSESLAGIYEQYF. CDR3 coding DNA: TGTGCCAGCAGTGAGAGTCTAGCGGGGATCTACGAGCAGTACTTC.

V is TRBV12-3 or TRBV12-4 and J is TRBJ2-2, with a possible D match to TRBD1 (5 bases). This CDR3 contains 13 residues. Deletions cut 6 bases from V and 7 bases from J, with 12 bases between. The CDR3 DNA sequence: TGTGCCAGCAGCCGACAGATTGGCGGGGAGCTGTTTTTT. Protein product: CASSRQIGGELFF.

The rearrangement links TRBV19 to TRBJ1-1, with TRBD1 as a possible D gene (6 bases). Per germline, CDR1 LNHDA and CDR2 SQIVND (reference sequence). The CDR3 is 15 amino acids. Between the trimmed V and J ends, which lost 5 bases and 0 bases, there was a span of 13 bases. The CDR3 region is CASSDRTVLNTEAFF. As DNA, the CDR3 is TGTGCCAGTAGTGACCGGACAGTTTTGAACACTGAAGCTTTCTTT.

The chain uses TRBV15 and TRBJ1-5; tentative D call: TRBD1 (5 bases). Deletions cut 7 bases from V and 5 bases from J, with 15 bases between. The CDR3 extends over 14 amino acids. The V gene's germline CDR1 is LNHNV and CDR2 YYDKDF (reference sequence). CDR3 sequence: CATNWGGGDQPQHF. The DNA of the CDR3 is TGTGCCACCAACTGGGGCGGGGGAGATCAGCCCCAGCATTTT.

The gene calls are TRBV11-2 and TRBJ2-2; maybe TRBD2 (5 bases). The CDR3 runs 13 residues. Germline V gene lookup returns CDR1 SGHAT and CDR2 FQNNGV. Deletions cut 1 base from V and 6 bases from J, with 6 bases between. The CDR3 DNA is TGTGCCAGCAGCTTAGGGACTGCCGGGGAGCTGTTTTTT. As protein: CASSLGTAGELFF.

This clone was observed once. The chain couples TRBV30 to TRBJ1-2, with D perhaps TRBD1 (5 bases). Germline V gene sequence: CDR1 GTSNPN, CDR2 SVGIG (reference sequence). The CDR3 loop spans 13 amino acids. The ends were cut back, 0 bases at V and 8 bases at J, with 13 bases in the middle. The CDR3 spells CAWSVIGARGYTF. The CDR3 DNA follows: TGTGCCTGGAGTGTAATAGGGGCCCGGGGCTACACCTTC.

CDR3: CASSQDRGPTNEKLFF. In nucleotides, the CDR3 is TGCGCCAGCAGCCAGGACAGGGGGCCCACTAATGAAAAACTGTTTTTT. The V and J genes are TRBV4-3 and TRBJ1-4, with 11 bases lining up with TRBD1. The CDR3 extends over 16 amino acids. V lost 3 bases, J lost 2 bases, and 2 bases stayed unmatched. Germline CDR1 and CDR2: LGHNA and YSLEER.

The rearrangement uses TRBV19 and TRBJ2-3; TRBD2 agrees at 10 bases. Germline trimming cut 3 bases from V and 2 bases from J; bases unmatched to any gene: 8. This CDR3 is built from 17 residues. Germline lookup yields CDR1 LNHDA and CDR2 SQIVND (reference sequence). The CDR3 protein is CASSISLSGRATDTQYF. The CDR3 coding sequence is TGTGCCAGTAGTATCTCCCTGAGCGGGAGGGCCACAGATACGCAGTATTTT.

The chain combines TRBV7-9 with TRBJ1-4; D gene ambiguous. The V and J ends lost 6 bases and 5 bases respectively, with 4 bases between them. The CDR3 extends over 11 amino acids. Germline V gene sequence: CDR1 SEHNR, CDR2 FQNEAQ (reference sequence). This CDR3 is CASRQNEKLFF. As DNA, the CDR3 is TGTGCCAGCAGGCAGAATGAAAAACTGTTTTTT.

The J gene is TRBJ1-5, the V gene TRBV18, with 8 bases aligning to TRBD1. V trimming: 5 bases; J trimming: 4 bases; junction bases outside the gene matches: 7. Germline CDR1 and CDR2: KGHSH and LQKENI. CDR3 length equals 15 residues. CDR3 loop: CASSSGQVSNQPQHF. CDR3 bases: TGTGCCAGCTCATCGGGACAGGTTTCTAATCAGCCCCAGCATTTT.

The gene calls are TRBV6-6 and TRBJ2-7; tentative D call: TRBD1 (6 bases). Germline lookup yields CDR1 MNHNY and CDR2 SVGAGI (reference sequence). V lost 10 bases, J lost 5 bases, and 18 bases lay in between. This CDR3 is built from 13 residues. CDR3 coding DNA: TGTGCCACCCGAAGACAGGATGGGAACGAGCAGTACTTC. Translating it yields CATRRQDGNEQYF.

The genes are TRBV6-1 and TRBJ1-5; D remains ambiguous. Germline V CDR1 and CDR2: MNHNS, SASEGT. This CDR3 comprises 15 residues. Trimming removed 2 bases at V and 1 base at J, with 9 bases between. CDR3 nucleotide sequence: TGTGCCAGCAGTGAACGAGGTCACAGCAATCAGCCCCAGCATTTT. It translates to CASSERGHSNQPQHF.

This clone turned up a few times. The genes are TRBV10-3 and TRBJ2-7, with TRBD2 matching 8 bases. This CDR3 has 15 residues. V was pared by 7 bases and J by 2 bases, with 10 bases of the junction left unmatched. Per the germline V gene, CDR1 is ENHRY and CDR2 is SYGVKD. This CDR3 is CAIKDSGGSTYEQYF. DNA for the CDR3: TGTGCCATCAAGGACTCGGGGGGGTCGACCTACGAGCAGTACTTC.

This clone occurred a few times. For the CDR3, the DNA is TGTGCCAGCTCACCACGGTCATCTGCCGGGAGCGGGGATGAGCAGTTCTTC. Translation gives CASSPRSSAGSGDEQFF. This rearrangement joins TRBV18 to TRBJ2-1, with 7 bases that match TRBD2. The V gene's germline CDR1 is KGHSH and CDR2 LQKENI. The CDR3 runs 17 residues. Trimming cost V 1 base and J 8 bases; bases outside gene matches: 14.

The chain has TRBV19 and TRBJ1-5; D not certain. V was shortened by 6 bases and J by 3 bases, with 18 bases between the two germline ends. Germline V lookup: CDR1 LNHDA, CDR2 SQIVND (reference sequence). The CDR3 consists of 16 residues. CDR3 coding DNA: TGTGCCAGTAGGACAACGCTTCGTGACACCAATCAGCCCCAGCATTTT. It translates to CASRTTLRDTNQPQHF. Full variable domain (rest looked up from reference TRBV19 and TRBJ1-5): DGGITQSPKYLFRKEGQNVTLSCEQNLNHDAMYWYRQDPGQGLRLIYYSQIVNDFQKGDIAEGYSVSREKKESFPLTVTSAQKNPTAFYLCASRTTLRDTNQPQHFGDGTRLSIL.

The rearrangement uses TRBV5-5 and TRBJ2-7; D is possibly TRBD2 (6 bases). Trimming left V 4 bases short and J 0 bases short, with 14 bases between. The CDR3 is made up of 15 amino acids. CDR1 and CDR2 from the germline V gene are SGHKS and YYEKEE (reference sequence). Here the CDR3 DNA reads TGTGCCAGCAGCCCCGAAGACGGGAGCTCCTACGAGCAGTACTTC. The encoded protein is CASSPEDGSSYEQYF.

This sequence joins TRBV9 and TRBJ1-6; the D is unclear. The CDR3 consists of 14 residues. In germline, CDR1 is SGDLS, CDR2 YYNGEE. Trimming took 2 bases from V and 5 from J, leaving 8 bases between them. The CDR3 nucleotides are TGTGCCAGCAGCGTGGGCAGTGATAATTCACCCCTCCACTTT. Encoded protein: CASSVGSDNSPLHF.

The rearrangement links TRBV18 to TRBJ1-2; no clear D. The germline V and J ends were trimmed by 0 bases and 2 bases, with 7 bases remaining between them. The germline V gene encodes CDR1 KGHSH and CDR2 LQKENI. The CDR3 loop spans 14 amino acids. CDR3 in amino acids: CASSPPSSNYGYTF. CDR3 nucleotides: TGTGCCAGCTCACCACCGTCGTCGAACTATGGCTACACCTTC.

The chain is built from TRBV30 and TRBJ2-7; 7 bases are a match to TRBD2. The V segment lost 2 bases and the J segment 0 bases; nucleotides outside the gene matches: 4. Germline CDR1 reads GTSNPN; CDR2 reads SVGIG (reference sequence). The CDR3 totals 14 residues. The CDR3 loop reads CAWSLGGSSYEQYF. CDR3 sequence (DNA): TGTGCCTGGAGTTTGGGCGGGAGCTCCTACGAGCAGTACTTC. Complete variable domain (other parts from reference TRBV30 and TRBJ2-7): SQTIHQWPATLVQPVGSPLSLECTVEGTSNPNLYWYRQAAGRGLQLLFYSVGIGQISSEVPQNLSASRPQDRQFILSSKKLLLSDSGFYLCAWSLGGSSYEQYFGPGTRLTVT.

CDR3 DNA sequence: TGCGCCAGCAGCTTTTCCGGGACTAGCTTCTACAATGAGCAGTTCTTC. This gives the protein CASSFSGTSFYNEQFF. The chain combines TRBV5-1 with TRBJ2-1; 9 bases are shared with TRBD2. Per germline, CDR1 SGHRS and CDR2 YFSETQ. This CDR3 is built from 16 residues. V shed 2 bases, J shed 3 bases, and the junction held 6 bases outside the gene matches.

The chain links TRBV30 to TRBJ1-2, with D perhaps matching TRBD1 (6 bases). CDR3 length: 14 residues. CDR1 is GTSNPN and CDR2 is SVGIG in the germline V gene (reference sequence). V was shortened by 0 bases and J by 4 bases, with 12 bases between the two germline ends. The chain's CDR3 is CAWSVLGTTYGYTF. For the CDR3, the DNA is TGTGCCTGGAGTGTACTAGGGACAACCTATGGCTACACCTTC. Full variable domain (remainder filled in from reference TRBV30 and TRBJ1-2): SQTIHQWPATLVQPVGSPLSLECTVEGTSNPNLYWYRQAAGRGLQLLFYSVGIGQISSEVPQNLSASRPQDRQFILSSKKLLLSDSGFYLCAWSVLGTTYGYTFGSGTRLTVV.